This TCR beta chain was recorded in a study of vaccination and CD4 T cells after COVID-19. Study details: Overlapping peptides of the spike proteins of SARS-CoV-2, HCoV-NL63, HCoV-OC43 and HCoV-229E were used for cell stimulation. Some control cultures received a CEFX pool, which served as the positive control. Others received an HIV-1 Nef pool or no peptide.

Treatment of the sample: approximately 9-day PBMC culture with coronavirus spike peptide pools or control peptides (ViraFEST assay). With peptide pools, ViraFEST first expanded antigen-specific T cells and afterwards sequenced their TCRs. Of note for this clonotype: What it binds is not known.

Researchers used the Oncomine TCR Beta short-read assay to sequence DNA from cultured CD4+ T cells. Using its own MiXCR run on the PCR reads, TCRdb lists one record per CDR3 protein. The sample contains roughly 14,000 distinct CDR3 sequences, around two fifths of which appear only once. The germline V gene encodes CDR1 KGHDR and CDR2 SFDVKD. This CDR3 has 16 residues. V lost 1 base and J lost 4; bases outside the gene matches: 4. The rearrangement links TRBV24-1 to TRBJ2-2, with 8 bases lining up with TRBD1. The TCR originated in a human donor who had recovered from COVID-19. The sequenced material came from CD4+ T cells from blood, cultured in vitro. The CDR3 region is CATSDFTGTGTGELFF. The CDR3 DNA sequence: TGTGCCACCAGTGATTTTACCGGGACAGGCACCGGGGAGCTGTTTTTT.